The subject of this entry is one T cell receptor (beta chain). Its antigen is unidentified. This entry belongs to a study of CD8 T cells in ankylosing spondylitis. TCRdb called the 5' RACE reads again in MiXCR, with one record for every CDR3 protein. The profile shows hundreds of thousands of distinct CDR3 sequences, approximately 12% of them singletons. General observations from the study: A TCR beta motif of about 8 highly homologous variants seemed to mark ankylosing spondylitis blood. Disease-associated clones were reportedly significantly overrepresented in matched ankylosing spondylitis synovial fluid.

CDR1 and CDR2 from the germline V gene are SGHRS and YFSETQ. The CDR3 contains 15 residues. J lost 2 bases, V lost 4 bases, and 8 bases had no gene match. Input material: blood, either unsorted or a sorted T cell fraction (not recorded which). This chain links TRBV5-1 with TRBJ1-1; TRBD1 matches 7 bases. The receptor was isolated from a male donor with ankylosing spondylitis. Written as DNA, the CDR3 is TGCGCCAGCAGCCTTTCGGGACAGCCAAACACTGAAGCTTTCTTT. The encoded protein is CASSLSGQPNTEAFF.